This entry features one T cell receptor beta chain sequence. The data originate from a study of cytomegalovirus exposure and HLA in healthy donors. Trimming removed 0 bases from V and 8 bases from J, with 14 bases in between. This CDR3 has 14 amino acids. The germline V gene has CDR1 SGHDT and CDR2 YYEEEE. The study ran its PCR with 60 Vbeta and 13 Jbeta primers. Method: immunoSEQ multiplex PCR; TCRdb's copy keeps in-frame clones and lacks some. This table has around 150,000 clones, about three fifths appearing once. The chain recombines TRBV5-6 with TRBJ1-2, with a possible D match to TRBD1 (5 bases). The specimen sequenced was PBMCs. The TCR comes from a male donor in good health and CMV-seronegative. CDR3 sequence: CASSLVGQTLGYTF. The DNA for the CDR3 is TGTGCCAGCAGCTTGGTAGGACAAACACTGGGCTACACCTTC.